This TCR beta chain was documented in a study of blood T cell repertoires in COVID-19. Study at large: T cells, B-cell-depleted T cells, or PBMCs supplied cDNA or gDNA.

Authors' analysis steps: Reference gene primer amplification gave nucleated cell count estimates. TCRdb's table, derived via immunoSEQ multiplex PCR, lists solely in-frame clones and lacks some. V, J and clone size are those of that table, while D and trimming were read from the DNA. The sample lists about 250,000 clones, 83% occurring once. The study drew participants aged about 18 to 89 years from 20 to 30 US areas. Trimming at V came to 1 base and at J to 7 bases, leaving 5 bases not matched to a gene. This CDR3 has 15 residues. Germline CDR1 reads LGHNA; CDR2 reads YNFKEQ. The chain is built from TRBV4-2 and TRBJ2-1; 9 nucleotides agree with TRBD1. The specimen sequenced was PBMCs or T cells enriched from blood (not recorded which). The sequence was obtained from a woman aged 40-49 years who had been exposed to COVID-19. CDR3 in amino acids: CASSQAGTGFNEQFF. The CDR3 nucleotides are TGTGCCAGCAGCCAAGCCGGGACAGGGTTTAATGAGCAGTTCTTC.